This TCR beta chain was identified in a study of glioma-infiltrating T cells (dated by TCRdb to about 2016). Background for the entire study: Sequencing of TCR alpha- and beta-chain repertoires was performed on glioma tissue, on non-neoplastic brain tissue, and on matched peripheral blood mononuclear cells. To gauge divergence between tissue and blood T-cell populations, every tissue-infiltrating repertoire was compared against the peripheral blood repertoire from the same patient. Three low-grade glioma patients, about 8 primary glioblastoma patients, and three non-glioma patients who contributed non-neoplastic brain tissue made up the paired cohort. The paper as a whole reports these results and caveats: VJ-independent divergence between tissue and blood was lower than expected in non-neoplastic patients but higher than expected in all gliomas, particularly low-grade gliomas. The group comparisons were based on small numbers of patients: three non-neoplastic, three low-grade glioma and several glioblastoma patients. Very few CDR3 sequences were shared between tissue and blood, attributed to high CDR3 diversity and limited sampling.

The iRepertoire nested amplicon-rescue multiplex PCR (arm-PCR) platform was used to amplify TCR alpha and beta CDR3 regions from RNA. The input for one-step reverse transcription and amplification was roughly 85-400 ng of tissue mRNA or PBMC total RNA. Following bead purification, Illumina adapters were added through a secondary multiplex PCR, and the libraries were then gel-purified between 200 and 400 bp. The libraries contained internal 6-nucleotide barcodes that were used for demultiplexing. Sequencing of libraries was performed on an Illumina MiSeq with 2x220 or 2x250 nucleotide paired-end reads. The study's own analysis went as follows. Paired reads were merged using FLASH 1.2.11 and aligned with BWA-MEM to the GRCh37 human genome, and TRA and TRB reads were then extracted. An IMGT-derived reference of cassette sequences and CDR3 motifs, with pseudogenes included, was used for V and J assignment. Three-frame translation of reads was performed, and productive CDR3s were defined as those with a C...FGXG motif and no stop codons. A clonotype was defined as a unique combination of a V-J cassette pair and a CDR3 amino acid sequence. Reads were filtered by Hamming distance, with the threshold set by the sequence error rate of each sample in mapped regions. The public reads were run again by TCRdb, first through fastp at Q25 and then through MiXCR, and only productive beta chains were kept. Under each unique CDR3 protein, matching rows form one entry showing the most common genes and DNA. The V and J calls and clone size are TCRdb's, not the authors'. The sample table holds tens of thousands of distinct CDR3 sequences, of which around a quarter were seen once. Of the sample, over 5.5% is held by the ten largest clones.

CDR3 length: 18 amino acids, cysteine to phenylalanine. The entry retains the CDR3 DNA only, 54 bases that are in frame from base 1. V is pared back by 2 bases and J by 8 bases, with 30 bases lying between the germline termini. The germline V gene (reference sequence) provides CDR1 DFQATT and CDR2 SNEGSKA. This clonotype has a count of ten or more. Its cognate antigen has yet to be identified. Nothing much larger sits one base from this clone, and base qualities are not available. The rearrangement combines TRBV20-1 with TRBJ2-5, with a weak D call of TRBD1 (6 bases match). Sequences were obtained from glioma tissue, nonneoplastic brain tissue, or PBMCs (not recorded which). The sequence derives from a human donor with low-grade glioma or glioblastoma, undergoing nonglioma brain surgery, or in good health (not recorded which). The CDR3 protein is CSARPDRIITATSRTQYF. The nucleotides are TGCAGTGCTAGACCAGACAGGATCATTACCGCCACCTCAAGAACCCAGTACTTC.